This TCR beta chain appears in the sequencing data of a study of graft-versus-host responses after intestinal transplantation. CDR3 length equals 14 residues. Germline V CDR1 and CDR2: MNHEY, SVGAGI. With 0 bases removed from V and 5 bases from J, the gap between germline ends came to 10 bases. Broader study findings: GvH clones occurred in recipient marrow; some first appeared in ileum or blood.

Method: immunoSEQ multiplex PCR; TCRdb's copy keeps in-frame clones and lacks some. Of tens of thousands of clones listed, roughly 33% were seen once; the top ten hold 7.5% to 9.5%. Labeling with CFSE marked 200,000 or so responder cells, which were plated with 200,000 or so irradiated, violet-dye-labeled stimulator cells. Dividing CFSE-low CD3+CD4+ and CD3+CD8+ responders were isolated by sorting after the reaction. This sequence originates from a human patient who received an intestinal transplant. The specimen comprised alloreactive CD8+ T cells from a mixed lymphocyte reaction culture, sampled before intestinal transplant. Sample subset: CFSE-low proliferating T cells sorted from roughly six-day pre-transplant mixed lymphocyte reaction (GvH or HvG direction). The chain joins TRBV6-5 to TRBJ1-2, with D uncertain. The CDR3 protein is CASSYSSLGYGYTF. In nucleotides, the CDR3 is TGTGCCAGCAGTTACTCGTCGCTCGGATATGGCTACACCTTC.